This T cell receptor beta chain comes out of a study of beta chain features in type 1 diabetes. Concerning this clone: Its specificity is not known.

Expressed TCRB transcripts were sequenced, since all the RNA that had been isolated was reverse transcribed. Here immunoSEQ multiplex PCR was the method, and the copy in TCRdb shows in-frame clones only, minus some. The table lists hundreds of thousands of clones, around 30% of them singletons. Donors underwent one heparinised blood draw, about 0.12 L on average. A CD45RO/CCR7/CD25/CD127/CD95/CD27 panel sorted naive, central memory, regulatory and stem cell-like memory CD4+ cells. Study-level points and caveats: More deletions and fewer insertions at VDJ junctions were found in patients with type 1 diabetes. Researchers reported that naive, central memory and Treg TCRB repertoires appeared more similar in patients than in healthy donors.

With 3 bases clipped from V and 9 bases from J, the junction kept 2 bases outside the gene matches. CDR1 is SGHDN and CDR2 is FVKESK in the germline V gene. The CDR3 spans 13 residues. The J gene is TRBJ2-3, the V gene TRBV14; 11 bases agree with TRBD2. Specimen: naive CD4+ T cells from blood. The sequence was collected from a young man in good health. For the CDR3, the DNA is TGTGCCAGCAGCCAGACTAGCGGGGTGACGCAGTATTTT. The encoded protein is CASSQTSGVTQYF.